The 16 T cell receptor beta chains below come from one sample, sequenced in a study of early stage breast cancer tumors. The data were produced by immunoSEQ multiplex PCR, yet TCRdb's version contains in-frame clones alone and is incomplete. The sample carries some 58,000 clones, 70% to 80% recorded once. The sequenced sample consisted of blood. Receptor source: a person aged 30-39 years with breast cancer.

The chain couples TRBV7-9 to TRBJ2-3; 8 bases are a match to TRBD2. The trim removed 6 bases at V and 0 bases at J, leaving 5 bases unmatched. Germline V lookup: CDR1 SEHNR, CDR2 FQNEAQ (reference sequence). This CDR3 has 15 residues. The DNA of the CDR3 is TGTGCCAGCAGTCTTAGCGGGGAGAGCACAGATACGCAGTATTTT. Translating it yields CASSLSGESTDTQYF.

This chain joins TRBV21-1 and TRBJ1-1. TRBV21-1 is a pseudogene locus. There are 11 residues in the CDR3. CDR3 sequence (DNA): TGTGCCAGCTTTACGGGCCGGGAAGCTTTCTTT. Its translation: CASFTGREAFF.

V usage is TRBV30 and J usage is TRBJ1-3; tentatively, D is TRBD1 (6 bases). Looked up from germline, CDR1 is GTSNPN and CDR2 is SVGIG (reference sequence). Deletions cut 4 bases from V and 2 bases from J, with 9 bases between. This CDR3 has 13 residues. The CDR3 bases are TGTGCCTGGAATGGACAGCCTGGAAACACCATATATTTT. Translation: CAWNGQPGNTIYF.

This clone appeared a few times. CDR3 sequence: CASSVSYEQYF. For the CDR3, the DNA is TGTGCCAGCAGCGTTTCCTACGAGCAGTACTTC. The genes are TRBV7-9 and TRBJ2-7; no firm D call. This CDR3 has 11 amino acids. Trimming removed 5 bases from V and 1 base from J, with 3 bases in between. The germline gives CDR1 SEHNR, CDR2 FQNEAQ (reference sequence).

The CDR3 sequence: CASSETGTGGFGYTF. The CDR3 DNA is TGTGCCAGCAGTGAAACCGGGACAGGGGGCTTCGGCTACACCTTC. The chain joins TRBV9 to TRBJ1-2; 12 bases map to TRBD1. This CDR3 is built from 15 residues. V trimming: 5 bases; J trimming: 8 bases; junction bases outside the gene matches: 10. Germline V gene lookup returns CDR1 SGDLS and CDR2 YYNGEE. The entire variable domain, with the rest obtained from reference TRBV9 and TRBJ1-2, is as follows: DSGVTQTPKHLITATGQRVTLRCSPRSGDLSVYWYQQSLDQGLQFLIQYYNGEERAKGNILERFSAQQFPDLHSELNLSSLELGDSALYFCASSETGTGGFGYTFGSGTRLTVV.

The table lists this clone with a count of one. The CDR3, as DNA: TGTGCCAGCAGTTACCAGGGGGTCTCTGGAAACACCATATATTTT. This gives the protein CASSYQGVSGNTIYF. V usage is TRBV6-5 and J usage is TRBJ1-3; 7 bases fit TRBD1. This CDR3 has 15 amino acids. J was trimmed by 0 bases and V by 2 bases; bases with no gene match: 1. The germline V gene has CDR1 MNHEY and CDR2 SVGAGI.

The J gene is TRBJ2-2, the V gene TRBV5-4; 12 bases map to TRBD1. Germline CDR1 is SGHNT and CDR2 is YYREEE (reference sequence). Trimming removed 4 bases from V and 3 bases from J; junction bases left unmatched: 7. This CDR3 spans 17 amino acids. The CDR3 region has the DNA TGTGCCAGCAGCAGGCCCGGGACAGGGGGCCACACCGGGGAGCTGTTTTTT. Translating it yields CASSRPGTGGHTGELFF.

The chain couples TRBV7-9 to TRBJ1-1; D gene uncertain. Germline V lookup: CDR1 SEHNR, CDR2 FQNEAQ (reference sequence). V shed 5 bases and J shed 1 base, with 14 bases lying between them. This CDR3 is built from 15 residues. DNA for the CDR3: TGTGCCAGCAGCCCAAAAGGGTTATGGAACACTGAAGCTTTCTTT. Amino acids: CASSPKGLWNTEAFF.

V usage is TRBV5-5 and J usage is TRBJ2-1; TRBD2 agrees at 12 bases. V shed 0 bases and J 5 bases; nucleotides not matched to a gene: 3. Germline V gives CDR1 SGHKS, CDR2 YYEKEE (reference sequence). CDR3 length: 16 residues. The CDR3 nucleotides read TGTGCCAGCAGCTTGGGACTAGCGGGAGCCAACAATGAGCAGTTCTTC. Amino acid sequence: CASSLGLAGANNEQFF.

The CDR3 loop reads CASSLAPSGSGSSYNEQFF. The CDR3 DNA reads TGCGCCAGCAGCTTGGCCCCGTCCGGTAGCGGGAGCTCCTACAATGAGCAGTTCTTC. This chain connects TRBV5-1 to TRBJ2-1; 9 bases map to TRBD2. The CDR3 consists of 19 residues. CDR1 SGHRS and CDR2 YFSETQ come from the germline V gene. V shed 0 bases, J shed 0 bases, and the junction held 10 bases outside the gene matches.

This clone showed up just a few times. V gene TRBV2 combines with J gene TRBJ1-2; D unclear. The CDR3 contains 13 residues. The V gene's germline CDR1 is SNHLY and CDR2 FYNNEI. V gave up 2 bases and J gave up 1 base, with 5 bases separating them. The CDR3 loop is CASSETVNYGYTF. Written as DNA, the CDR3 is TGTGCCAGCAGTGAAACGGTTAACTATGGCTACACCTTC.

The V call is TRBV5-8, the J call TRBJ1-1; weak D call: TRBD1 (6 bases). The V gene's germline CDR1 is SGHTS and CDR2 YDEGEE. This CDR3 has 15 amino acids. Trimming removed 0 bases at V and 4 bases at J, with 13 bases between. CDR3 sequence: CASSLGRGFGTEAFF. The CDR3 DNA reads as TGTGCCAGCAGCTTGGGGAGGGGGTTCGGCACTGAAGCTTTCTTT.

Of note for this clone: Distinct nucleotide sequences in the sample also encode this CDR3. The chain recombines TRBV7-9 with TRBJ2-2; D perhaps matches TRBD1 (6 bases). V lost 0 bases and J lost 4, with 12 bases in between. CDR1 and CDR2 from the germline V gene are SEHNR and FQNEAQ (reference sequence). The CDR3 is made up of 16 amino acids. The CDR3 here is CASSLASGQGTGELFF. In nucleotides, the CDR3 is TGTGCCAGCAGCTTAGCCTCGGGACAAGGCACCGGGGAGCTGTTTTTT.

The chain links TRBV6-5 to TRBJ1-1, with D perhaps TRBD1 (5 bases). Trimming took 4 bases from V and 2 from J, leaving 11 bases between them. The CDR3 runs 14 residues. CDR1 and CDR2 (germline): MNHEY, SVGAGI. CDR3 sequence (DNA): TGTGCCAGCAGTTTTCTGACAGAAAACACTGAAGCTTTCTTT. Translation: CASSFLTENTEAFF.

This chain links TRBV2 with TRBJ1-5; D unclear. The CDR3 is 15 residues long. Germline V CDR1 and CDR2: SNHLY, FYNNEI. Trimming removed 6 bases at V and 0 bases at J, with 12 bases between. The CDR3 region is CASSLGSHSNQPQHF. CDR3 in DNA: TGTGCCAGCAGCTTGGGAAGTCATAGCAATCAGCCCCAGCATTTT.

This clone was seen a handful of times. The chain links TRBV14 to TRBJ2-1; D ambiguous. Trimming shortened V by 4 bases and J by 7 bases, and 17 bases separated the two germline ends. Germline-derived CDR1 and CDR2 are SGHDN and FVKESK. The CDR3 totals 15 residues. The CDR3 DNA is TGTGCCAGCAGCCCTCAGCTCAACTCCCCAAATGAGCAGTTCTTC. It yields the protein CASSPQLNSPNEQFF.